A single sample gave rise to the 23 T cell receptor beta chains below, sequenced in a study of blood T cells in healthy people across ages. The use of a sample-barcoded 5' primer and a J-beta primer mix characterized a second PCR of roughly 6 to 11 cycles. One entry per CDR3 protein results from TCRdb running MiXCR on the 5' RACE reads. The table has under 2,000,000 distinct CDR3 sequences, around half seen once. Material for sequencing was blood. The receptors were sampled from a middle-aged woman in good health.

This clonotype was recorded many times. The J gene is TRBJ2-5, the V gene TRBV29-1, with TRBD2 identical over 8 bases. The CDR3 has 12 residues. Losses at the gene ends were 6 bases for V and 5 bases for J; bases not matched to a gene: 5. CDR1 SQVTM and CDR2 ANQGSEA come from the germline V gene. The CDR3 DNA follows: TGCAGCGTGAGGACTAGCCTTGAGACCCAGTACTTC. This codes for CSVRTSLETQYF.

The chain employs TRBV13 and TRBJ1-6; TRBD1 might be the D (5 bases). With 1 base removed from V and 7 bases from J, the gap between germline ends came to 8 bases. This CDR3 contains 14 residues. Germline CDR1 and CDR2: PRHDT and FYEKMQ (reference sequence). CDR3 nucleotides: TGTGCCAGCAGCTTAGCAGGGACCAATTCACCCCTCCACTTT. Its translation is CASSLAGTNSPLHF.

V and J are TRBV28 and TRBJ1-5, with TRBD1 identical over 10 bases. With V trimmed by 3 bases and J by 4 bases, 12 bases remained unmatched. Per the germline V gene, CDR1 is MDHEN and CDR2 is SYDVKM. The CDR3 has 18 residues. The CDR3 DNA reads TGTGCCAGCAGTTTCGGACAGGAGGGACAGGGGATTAATCAGCCCCAGCATTTT. It specifies CASSFGQEGQGINQPQHF.

The J gene is TRBJ2-3, the V gene TRBV6-2 or TRBV6-3, with TRBD2 matching over 11 bases. The CDR3 totals 18 residues. Looked up from germline, CDR1 is MNHEY and CDR2 is SVGEGT. V dropped 5 bases and J dropped 0; count of bases not matched to a gene: 10. The CDR3 DNA follows: TGTGCCAGCAGTGTACTAGCGGGGGAACCACTAAGCACAGATACGCAGTATTTT. Its translation is CASSVLAGEPLSTDTQYF.

This clonotype was seen a handful of times. This chain links TRBV20-1 with TRBJ2-7, with TRBD1 identical over 8 bases. CDR1 and CDR2 from the germline V gene are DFQATT and SNEGSKA (reference sequence). The trim removed 0 bases at V and 3 bases at J, leaving 7 bases unmatched. This CDR3 is built from 15 residues. The CDR3 sequence: CSARDSRDRGYEQYF. In nucleotides, the CDR3 is TGCAGTGCTAGAGACTCCCGAGACAGGGGCTACGAGCAGTACTTC.

This clonotype came up a few times. The genes are TRBV27 and TRBJ2-7; TRBD2 matches at 7 bases. There are 15 residues in the CDR3. With 2 bases clipped from V and 1 base from J, the junction kept 5 bases outside the gene matches. Germline V gives CDR1 MNHEY, CDR2 SMNVEV (reference sequence). The CDR3 DNA follows: TGTGCCAGCAGTTTAAAGCTAGCGGTATCCTACGAGCAGTACTTC. It translates to CASSLKLAVSYEQYF.

This clonotype turned up a few times. This chain joins TRBV4-2 and TRBJ2-5; the D gene is possibly TRBD1 (6 bases). CDR1 and CDR2 from the germline V gene are LGHNA and YNFKEQ. V lost 6 bases, J lost 5 bases, and 16 bases lay in between. The CDR3 consists of 14 residues. The CDR3 reads CASSYGQQRETQYF. The CDR3 region has the DNA TGTGCCAGCAGTTACGGACAGCAGCGGGAGACCCAGTACTTC.

The J gene is TRBJ2-7, the V gene TRBV5-1, with TRBD1 matching over 8 bases. The J call may be wrong; the DNA end is better matched by TRBJ2-5. CDR1 is SGHRS, CDR2 YFSETQ, per germline. The CDR3 spans 15 residues. The CDR3 region is CASTISGTGKETQYF. The CDR3 region has the DNA TGCGCCAGCACCATATCCGGGACAGGAAAAGAGACCCAGTACTTC.

This clonotype is a singleton in its sample. The chain joins TRBV18 to TRBJ2-1; 11 nucleotides line up with TRBD2. V lost 2 bases, J lost 7 bases, and 13 bases stayed unmatched. CDR1 is KGHSH, CDR2 LQKENI, per germline. The CDR3 runs to 18 residues. The CDR3: CASSPAVPLLAGGNEQFF. CDR3 DNA: TGTGCCAGCTCACCAGCGGTCCCCCTTCTAGCGGGGGGTAATGAGCAGTTCTTC.

The table lists this clonotype with a few counts. The chain recombines TRBV28 with TRBJ1-2, with 7 nucleotides matching TRBD1. Trimming at V came to 7 bases and at J to 5 bases, leaving 10 bases not matched to a gene. This CDR3 has 14 amino acids. In germline, CDR1 is MDHEN, CDR2 SYDVKM. The CDR3 nucleotides read TGTGCCAGCATTCCCCGGGGACAGCAGTATGGCTACACCTTC. It specifies CASIPRGQQYGYTF.

The chain has TRBV12-3 or TRBV12-4 and TRBJ1-2, with TRBD1 as a possible D gene (6 bases). Trimming pared 6 bases from V and 7 bases from J, leaving 15 bases between. CDR3 length: 13 residues. The CDR3 sequence: CASSQIGGLGYTF. DNA of the CDR3: TGTGCCAGCAGCCAGATAGGGGGGCTTGGCTACACCTTC.

This clonotype has just a few counts. J is TRBJ2-3 and V is TRBV27; the D is unclear. V was pared by 2 bases and J by 5 bases, with 11 bases between. CDR3 length equals 14 residues. Germline CDR1 reads MNHEY; CDR2 reads SMNVEV (reference sequence). The CDR3 nucleotides read TGTGCCAGCAGTTTAGCCCTGAGTAGAGATACGCAGTATTTT. It codes for CASSLALSRDTQYF.

The chain has TRBV6-5 and TRBJ1-2, with TRBD1 matching 9 bases. V lost 0 bases, J lost 7 bases, and 6 bases stayed unmatched. Per the germline V gene, CDR1 is MNHEY and CDR2 is SVGAGI. The CDR3 extends over 15 amino acids. CDR3 amino acids: CASSYSPGTGTGYTF. Written as DNA, the CDR3 is TGTGCCAGCAGTTACTCTCCCGGGACAGGGACTGGCTACACCTTC.

The chain uses TRBV6-1 and TRBJ1-2; 10 nucleotides agree with TRBD1. The V gene end was trimmed by 0 bases and the J gene end by 4 bases; junction bases not matched to a gene: 2. The CDR3 is made up of 15 amino acids. Looked up from germline, CDR1 is MNHNS and CDR2 is SASEGT. CDR3 loop: CASSEAGQGIYGYTF. The CDR3 bases are TGTGCCAGCAGTGAAGCGGGACAGGGGATCTATGGCTACACCTTC.

The chain combines TRBV28 with TRBJ2-5; 11 bases agree with TRBD2. Germline V gives CDR1 MDHEN, CDR2 SYDVKM. The length of the CDR3 is 18 residues. With 6 bases clipped from V and 5 bases from J, the junction kept 17 bases outside the gene matches. The CDR3 is CASSTNTRLSGGAETQYF. The CDR3 nucleotides are TGTGCCAGCAGCACAAATACTCGCCTTAGCGGGGGGGCTGAGACCCAGTACTTC.

The chain couples TRBV10-2 to TRBJ2-5; maybe TRBD1 (6 bases). The ends were cut back, 8 bases at V and 4 bases at J, with 14 bases in the middle. This CDR3 region has 13 residues. Germline lookup yields CDR1 WSHSY and CDR2 SAAADI. CDR3 sequence (DNA): TGCGCCAGCTGGGGACAAGCCCGAGAGACCCAGTACTTC. It specifies CASWGQARETQYF.

V and J are TRBV7-8 and TRBJ2-5; the match to TRBD2 covers 9 bases. TRBJ2-7 explains the end of the DNA better; the J call may be wrong. CDR3 length: 16 residues. The germline V gene has CDR1 SGHVS and CDR2 FQNEAQ. This chain's CDR3 is CASSPRAGGLYYEQYF. Here the CDR3 DNA reads TGTGCCAGCAGCCCTAGAGCGGGGGGATTATACTACGAGCAGTACTTC.

The J gene is TRBJ2-3, the V gene TRBV15, with a possible D match to TRBD1 (6 bases). The CDR3 covers 15 residues. The V end lost 11 bases, the J end lost 2 bases, and 20 bases lay between the germline ends. Looked up from germline, CDR1 is LNHNV and CDR2 is YYDKDF (reference sequence). The CDR3 DNA follows: TGTGCCGCCGTAAATAGGGACAAACTCACAGATACGCAGTATTTT. Translated, it gives CAAVNRDKLTDTQYF.

This chain links TRBV6-5 with TRBJ1-2; D not certain. CDR1 and CDR2 (germline): MNHEY, SVGAGI. The CDR3 length is 11 residues. The CDR3 nucleotides are TGTGCTGTGGTGTGGGTCTATGGCTACACCTTC. Translated, it gives CAVVWVYGYTF.

The V gene is TRBV7-2, the J gene TRBJ2-1, with D possibly being TRBD1 or TRBD2 (5 bases each). Germline CDR1 and CDR2: SGHTA and FQGNSA. Trimming removed 5 bases at V and 6 bases at J, with 20 bases between. This CDR3 has 16 residues. This chain's CDR3 is CASSPLGPYMGNEQFF. The DNA of the CDR3 is TGTGCCAGCAGCCCACTGGGACCTTATATGGGCAATGAGCAGTTCTTC.

This chain uses TRBV24-1 with TRBJ2-1; D might be TRBD1 or TRBD2, each matching 6 bases. The V end was cut by 1 base, the J end by 7 bases, with 10 bases between. The CDR3 totals 14 residues. CDR1 and CDR2 (germline): KGHDR, SFDVKD. CDR3 residues: CATSDFRGLNEQFF. Written as DNA, the CDR3 is TGTGCCACCAGTGATTTCAGGGGACTGAATGAGCAGTTCTTC.

The chain links TRBV7-9 to TRBJ2-1; the D gene is possibly TRBD2 (6 bases). Germline V gives CDR1 SEHNR, CDR2 FQNEAQ (reference sequence). The CDR3 is 14 amino acids. Between the trimmed V and J ends, which lost 3 bases and 7 bases, there was a span of 13 bases. The CDR3 here is CASSFETRGNEQFF. CDR3 sequence (DNA): TGTGCCAGCAGCTTCGAGACTAGGGGTAATGAGCAGTTCTTC. Full variable domain (outside the CDR3, taken from reference TRBV7-9 and TRBJ2-1): DTGVSQNPRHKITKRGQNVTFRCDPISEHNRLYWYRQTLGQGPEFLTYFQNEAQLEKSRLLSDRFSAERPKGSFSTLEIQRTEQGDSAMYLCASSFETRGNEQFFGPGTRLTVL.

The table lists this clonotype with many counts. V is TRBV7-2 and J is TRBJ2-1; 7 bases align to TRBD2. The CDR3 contains 13 residues. V trimming: 1 base; J trimming: 9 bases; junction bases outside the gene matches: 3. The germline gives CDR1 SGHTA, CDR2 FQGNSA. The CDR3 reads CASSLGGGGEQFF. The CDR3 DNA follows: TGTGCCAGCAGCTTAGGCGGGGGAGGTGAGCAGTTCTTC.